This T cell receptor (beta chain) was obtained from a study of identical twins. This clonotype was seen many times. Its antigen remains unknown. TCRdb redid the calling of the 5' RACE reads with MiXCR, one entry per CDR3 protein. The table lists some 790,000 distinct CDR3 sequences, 15% to 20% of them singletons. In germline, CDR1 is ENHRY, CDR2 SYGVKD. The CDR3 has 19 amino acids. Germline trimming cut 0 bases from V and 5 bases from J; bases unmatched to any gene: 14. Regarding the study as a whole: Researchers caution that invariant MAIT and iNKT cells could partly confound zero-insertion analyses. Cross-sectional statistical analysis was relied on for the conclusions, without the same donors being followed.

These data were likewise used in another study, on T cells expressing NK-cell markers. That paper states: Eight donors were sequenced, seven testing HCMV-seropositive and one testing seronegative.

Sequenced input: PBMCs. The J gene is TRBJ2-1, the V gene TRBV10-3, with 9 bases matching TRBD1. The clonotype was recovered from a woman younger than 35 in good health. This CDR3 reads CAISESTTRTGVANNEQFF. CDR3 sequence (DNA): TGTGCCATCAGTGAGTCGACGACTCGGACAGGGGTGGCGAACAATGAGCAGTTCTTC.